Following are 19 T cell receptor beta chains from one sample sequenced in a study of shared clonotypes between healthy human individuals. Clones were sequenced by immunoSEQ multiplex PCR, and TCRdb holds only the in-frame ones, with some missing. The top ten clones hold about 0.4% of a sample with over a million clones, under 99% of them seen once. Sequencing was done on a sample of naive CD4+ T cells sorted from blood. Specified subset: CD45RA+ positively selected. The receptors were gathered from a man aged 25 to 40 in good health.

The rearrangement uses TRBV5-1 and TRBJ2-2; 12 nucleotides line up with TRBD2. The CDR3 has 16 residues. With 5 bases clipped from V and 1 base from J, the junction kept 3 bases outside the gene matches. CDR1 and CDR2 from the germline V gene are SGHRS and YFSETQ. The CDR3 nucleotides read TGCGCCAGCAGTGCTAGCGGGAGGGAGAACACCGGGGAGCTGTTTTTT. It is translated as CASSASGRENTGELFF.

This clone was found once. The chain joins TRBV5-1 to TRBJ2-5, with 9 bases matching TRBD1. Germline V lookup: CDR1 SGHRS, CDR2 YFSETQ. This CDR3 is built from 15 residues. The J segment lost 4 bases and the V segment lost 0 bases, leaving 4 bases of the junction unmatched. CDR3 in DNA: TGCGCCAGCAGCTTGGGGGACAGGGAAGGAGAGACCCAGTACTTC. This gives the protein CASSLGDREGETQYF. Filled out from reference TRBV5-1 and TRBJ2-5, the complete variable domain reads KAGVTQTPRYLIKTRGQQVTLSCSPISGHRSVSWYQQTPGQGLQFLFEYFSETQRNKGNFPGRFSGRQFSNSRSEMNVSTLELGDSALYLCASSLGDREGETQYFGPGTRLLVL.

The chain carries TRBV19 and TRBJ2-7, with D possibly being TRBD2 (5 bases). Germline assignment: CDR1 LNHDA and CDR2 SQIVND (reference sequence). The length of the CDR3 is 13 residues. Trimming cost V 2 bases and J 2 bases, with 7 bases left between them. Here the CDR3 reads CASSITEAYEQYF. CDR3 bases: TGTGCCAGTAGTATAACGGAGGCCTACGAGCAGTACTTC.

This chain links TRBV6-5 with TRBJ1-4; 7 bases agree with TRBD1. Trimming at V came to 0 bases and at J to 7 bases, leaving 5 bases not matched to a gene. Germline CDR1 is MNHEY and CDR2 is SVGAGI. This CDR3 has 15 amino acids. The chain's CDR3 is CASSYSQGGGEKLFF. DNA of the CDR3: TGTGCCAGCAGTTACTCTCAGGGGGGCGGTGAAAAACTGTTTTTT.

The rearrangement links TRBV5-1 to TRBJ2-1, with TRBD1 identical over 10 bases. Germline-derived CDR1 and CDR2 are SGHRS and YFSETQ. J was trimmed by 5 bases and V by 6 bases; bases with no gene match: 8. CDR3 length equals 15 residues. The CDR3 coding sequence is TGCGCCAGCACAAGGGACAGGGGCGGAGACAATGAGCAGTTCTTC. Translated, it gives CASTRDRGGDNEQFF.

This clone was recorded once. The chain links TRBV19 to TRBJ1-2; D uncertain. The ends were cut back, 5 bases at V and 10 bases at J, with 14 bases in the middle. The CDR3 sequence is 12 residues long. In germline, CDR1 is LNHDA, CDR2 SQIVND (reference sequence). The CDR3 DNA sequence: TGTGCCAGTAGTGGTGAGACAAAGGACTACACCTTC. Its protein product is CASSGETKDYTF.

V and J are TRBV5-1 and TRBJ2-3, with 12 bases aligning to TRBD2. The CDR3 is 16 residues long. V lost 1 base, J lost 6 bases, and 6 bases stayed unmatched. The V gene's germline CDR1 is SGHRS and CDR2 YFSETQ. In nucleotides, the CDR3 is TGCGCCAGCAGCTTGACTAGCGGGAGGACCCCTGATACGCAGTATTTT. Residues: CASSLTSGRTPDTQYF.

J is TRBJ2-1 and V is TRBV2; 7 bases agree with TRBD2. Trimming took 7 bases from V and 3 from J; bases not matched to a gene: 9. Germline values: CDR1 SNHLY, CDR2 FYNNEI. The CDR3 covers 15 residues. This CDR3 reads CASNAGGGFYNEQFF. The DNA for the CDR3 is TGTGCCAGCAATGCGGGCGGGGGATTCTACAATGAGCAGTTCTTC.

The chain uses TRBV25-1 and TRBJ2-7; D is undetermined. The CDR3 has 13 residues. CDR1 and CDR2 (germline): MGHDK, SYGVNS. V dropped 1 base and J dropped 1 base, with 5 bases sitting between them. For the CDR3, the DNA is TGTGCCAGCAGTGAATTTGGGTCCTACGAGCAGTACTTC. It encodes CASSEFGSYEQYF.

Of note for this clone: Other DNA sequences in this sample translate to the same CDR3. The genes are TRBV27 and TRBJ1-5; D may be TRBD1 (5 bases). V gave up 2 bases and J gave up 7 bases, with 9 bases separating them. Germline V gene lookup returns CDR1 MNHEY and CDR2 SMNVEV (reference sequence). The CDR3 contains 13 residues. The CDR3 nucleotides read TGTGCCAGCAGTTTAAGGGGTAGCCAGCCCCAGCATTTT. The encoded protein is CASSLRGSQPQHF.

This clone was picked up one time. The V call is TRBV29-1, the J call TRBJ2-1, with D uncertain. The CDR3 sequence is 9 residues long. The germline V gene has CDR1 SQVTM and CDR2 ANQGSEA. V lost 5 bases and J lost 10, with 6 bases in between. As DNA, the CDR3 is TGCAGCGTTTCGCAAGAGCAGTTCTTC. This sequence encodes CSVSQEQFF.

The gene calls are TRBV27 and TRBJ2-7, with TRBD2 matching 13 bases. Germline CDR1 reads MNHEY; CDR2 reads SMNVEV (reference sequence). V was clipped by 0 bases and J by 1 base; unmatched bases: 9. The length of the CDR3 is 19 residues. This CDR3 reads CASSLSIPGLAGSSYEQYF. The CDR3 DNA reads TGTGCCAGCAGTTTATCGATTCCGGGACTAGCGGGATCTTCCTACGAGCAGTACTTC.

The rearrangement joins TRBV7-6 to TRBJ1-3, with D unresolved. From germline, CDR1 is SGHVS and CDR2 FNYEAQ. There are 13 residues in the CDR3. V was pared by 5 bases and J by 0 bases, with 5 bases between. The CDR3 region is CASSLRSGNTIYF. As DNA, the CDR3 is TGTGCCAGCAGCCTCCGCTCTGGAAACACCATATATTTT.

The J gene is TRBJ2-2, the V gene TRBV6-5, with 9 bases identical to TRBD2. Trimming at V came to 6 bases and at J to 4 bases, leaving 6 bases not matched to a gene. Germline V lookup: CDR1 MNHEY, CDR2 SVGAGI. The CDR3 runs 15 residues. CDR3 region: CASSQAGGPTGELFF. The CDR3, as DNA: TGTGCCAGCAGCCAGGCGGGAGGGCCCACCGGGGAGCTGTTTTTT.

This clone appeared once. V is TRBV7-9 and J is TRBJ2-3; maybe TRBD1 (6 bases). The germline gives CDR1 SEHNR, CDR2 FQNEAQ (reference sequence). The V and J ends lost 5 bases and 7 bases respectively, with 19 bases between them. The CDR3 is made up of 15 amino acids. The CDR3 loop is CASSPGTLMYNTQYF. The CDR3 nucleotides read TGTGCCAGCAGCCCCGGGACACTAATGTATAATACGCAGTATTTT.

This chain uses TRBV9 with TRBJ2-1; TRBD2 might be the D (6 bases). This CDR3 is 18 amino acids long. The germline V gene has CDR1 SGDLS and CDR2 YYNGEE. V shed 0 bases and J shed 2 bases, with 18 bases lying between them. CDR3 amino acids: CASSVGRGGGAAYNEQFF. The CDR3 DNA follows: TGTGCCAGCAGCGTAGGTCGAGGCGGCGGGGCGGCCTACAATGAGCAGTTCTTC. Based on the CDR3 plus reference TRBV9 and TRBJ2-1, the full variable domain is DSGVTQTPKHLITATGQRVTLRCSPRSGDLSVYWYQQSLDQGLQFLIQYYNGEERAKGNILERFSAQQFPDLHSELNLSSLELGDSALYFCASSVGRGGGAAYNEQFFGPGTRLTVL.

V and J are TRBV15 and TRBJ1-5; D uncertain. The CDR3 spans 15 residues. V was shortened by 0 bases and J by 11 bases, with 17 bases between the two germline ends. Germline loops: CDR1 LNHNV, CDR2 YYDKDF (reference sequence). The CDR3, as DNA: TGTGCCACCAGCAGAGATAGGTCTTCCGCCGAGGCCCAGCATTTT. Its translation is CATSRDRSSAEAQHF. Based on the CDR3 plus reference TRBV15 and TRBJ1-5, the full variable domain is DAMVIQNPRYQVTQFGKPVTLSCSQTLNHNVMYWYQQKSSQAPKLLFHYYDKDFNNEADTPDNFQSRRPNTSFCFLDIRSPGLGDTAMYLCATSRDRSSAEAQHFGDGTRLSIL.

The chain is built from TRBV7-6 and TRBJ2-3, with D uncertain. CDR1 and CDR2 (germline): SGHVS, FNYEAQ. Trimming took off 6 bases at V and 7 bases at J, with 14 bases between the two ends. The CDR3 consists of 13 residues. The DNA of the CDR3 is TGTGCCAGCAGTCCCCGGGCTGGGTATACGCAGTATTTT. It encodes CASSPRAGYTQYF.

This clone showed up just a few times. The same CDR3 arises from other DNA sequences in this sample as well. The chain joins TRBV11-2 to TRBJ2-7; D unclear. From germline, CDR1 is SGHAT and CDR2 FQNNGV. Trimming stripped 2 bases from V and 3 bases from J, with 2 bases between. The CDR3 is made up of 11 amino acids. This CDR3 reads CASSLLYEQYF. The CDR3 coding sequence is TGTGCCAGCAGCTTACTCTACGAGCAGTACTTC.